These 24 T cell receptor beta chains were all obtained from the same sample, sequenced in a study of CD8 T cells in Susac syndrome. Random hexamers were used to reverse transcribe an amount of about 0.45 to 1 ug RNA. TCRdb re-analysed the immunoSEQ multiplex PCR reads in MiXCR, keeping a single row per CDR3 protein. Of some 150,000 distinct CDR3 sequences listed, 90% to 95% were seen once; the top ten hold about 0.19%. The specimen was CD8+ T cells from PBMCs. The receptor set was obtained from a human donor with multiple sclerosis.

The chain recombines TRBV29-1 with TRBJ2-1; the D gene is possibly TRBD2 (5 bases). Germline lookup yields CDR1 SQVTM and CDR2 ANQGSEA. The CDR3 extends over 14 amino acids. V was shortened by 4 bases and J by 0 bases, with 10 bases between the two germline ends. The CDR3 coding sequence is TGCAGCGTTGGGGCCGGGAACTCCTACAATGAGCAGTTCTTC. Translation: CSVGAGNSYNEQFF.

The CDR3, as DNA: TGTGCCAGCAGCCAAGAGCTTAACTATGGCTACACCTTC. Protein: CASSQELNYGYTF. This chain joins TRBV14 and TRBJ1-2, with no clear D. The CDR3 spans 13 residues. Trimming shortened V by 0 bases and J by 1 base, and 3 bases separated the two germline ends. CDR1 and CDR2 from the germline V gene are SGHDN and FVKESK.

The J gene is TRBJ2-3, the V gene TRBV7-2; D not certain. This CDR3 is built from 14 residues. CDR1 is SGHTA and CDR2 is FQGNSA in the germline V gene. The ends were cut back, 7 bases at V and 5 bases at J, with 16 bases in the middle. The CDR3 region has the DNA TGTGCCAGCATGCCGGTTAGAACAAGAGATACGCAGTATTTT. Translating gives CASMPVRTRDTQYF.

This sequence joins TRBV4-1 and TRBJ2-3, with D perhaps matching TRBD1 (6 bases). V lost 1 base to trimming and J lost 2 bases, with 10 bases between them. The germline gives CDR1 MGHRA, CDR2 YSYEKL. This CDR3 has 15 amino acids. CDR3 sequence (DNA): TGCGCCAGCAGCCAAGCGCAGGGGCTCACAGATACGCAGTATTTT. This encodes CASSQAQGLTDTQYF.

The rearrangement joins TRBV2 to TRBJ2-1; no clear D gene. This CDR3 contains 12 residues. Trimming cost V 4 bases and J 9 bases, with 10 bases left between them. The V gene's germline CDR1 is SNHLY and CDR2 FYNNEI. CDR3 amino acids: CASSGSRLEQFF. CDR3 DNA: TGTGCCAGCAGTGGGTCTCGCCTTGAGCAGTTCTTC.

This chain uses TRBV15 with TRBJ2-6; no definite D call. With 2 bases removed from V and 0 bases from J, the gap between germline ends came to 11 bases. Germline V gives CDR1 LNHNV, CDR2 YYDKDF (reference sequence). This CDR3 has 17 residues. CDR3 region: CATSRQKGSSGANVLTF. In DNA, the CDR3 is TGTGCCACCAGCAGACAAAAGGGCAGCTCTGGGGCCAACGTCCTGACTTTC. Combining the CDR3 with reference TRBV15 and TRBJ2-6 gives the whole variable domain DAMVIQNPRYQVTQFGKPVTLSCSQTLNHNVMYWYQQKSSQAPKLLFHYYDKDFNNEADTPDNFQSRRPNTSFCFLDIRSPGLGDTAMYLCATSRQKGSSGANVLTFGAGSRLTVL.

This CDR3 reads CASSQGGRSSYNEQFF. DNA for the CDR3: TGTGCCAGCAGCCAAGGCGGCAGGAGCTCCTACAATGAGCAGTTCTTC. V and J are TRBV3-1 and TRBJ2-1; no definite D call. Deletions cut 1 base from V and 0 bases from J, with 10 bases between. Per germline, CDR1 LGHDT and CDR2 YNNKEL (reference sequence). The CDR3 extends over 16 amino acids.

This clonotype was detected once. The V and J genes are TRBV10-3 and TRBJ1-6; D may be TRBD1 (5 bases). CDR1 is ENHRY, CDR2 SYGVKD, per germline. Trimming removed 6 bases from V and 7 bases from J, with 16 bases in between. The CDR3 is made up of 15 amino acids. The CDR3 here is CAIRAVEGMNSPLHF. As DNA, the CDR3 is TGTGCCATCAGGGCAGTCGAGGGGATGAATTCACCCCTCCACTTT.

V gene TRBV27 combines with J gene TRBJ1-2; maybe TRBD1 (5 bases). The germline V gene has CDR1 MNHEY and CDR2 SMNVEV (reference sequence). This CDR3 is 13 amino acids long. Trimming left V 4 bases short and J 4 bases short, with 10 bases between. The CDR3 nucleotides are TGTGCCAGCAGTTCCGGGGGGGTCTATGGCTACACCTTC. Its protein product is CASSSGGVYGYTF.

The chain combines TRBV18 with TRBJ2-5; 7 positions match TRBD2. The CDR3 sequence is 14 residues long. Per germline, CDR1 KGHSH and CDR2 LQKENI. The V and J ends lost 3 bases and 0 bases, in that order; junction bases with no gene match: 1. CDR3 loop: CASSPGGNQETQYF. As DNA, the CDR3 is TGTGCCAGCTCACCGGGAGGGAACCAAGAGACCCAGTACTTC.

The chain carries TRBV6-1 and TRBJ2-6; TRBD2 is a possible D gene (5 bases). Trimming shortened V by 3 bases and J by 0 bases, and 6 bases separated the two germline ends. Germline V gives CDR1 MNHNS, CDR2 SASEGT. The CDR3 loop spans 15 amino acids. The CDR3: CASSDGGSGANVLTF. CDR3 nucleotides: TGTGCCAGCAGTGACGGAGGCTCTGGGGCCAACGTCCTGACTTTC.

The rearrangement links TRBV6-1 to TRBJ2-7, with 8 nucleotides matching TRBD1. In germline, CDR1 is MNHNS, CDR2 SASEGT. The J segment lost 6 bases and the V segment lost 7 bases, leaving 5 bases of the junction unmatched. CDR3 length equals 12 residues. The CDR3 nucleotides are TGTGCCAGCATGGCAGGGGGCGCCGAGCAGTACTTC. It translates to CASMAGGAEQYF.

The chain has TRBV6-2 or TRBV6-3 and TRBJ1-2, with D tentatively TRBD1 (5 bases). Germline values: CDR1 MNHEY, CDR2 SVGEGT. The CDR3 consists of 11 residues. V lost 8 bases, J lost 4 bases, and 8 bases lay in between. The CDR3 loop reads CASGGGYGYTF. CDR3 sequence (DNA): TGTGCCAGCGGGGGAGGCTATGGCTACACCTTC.

This chain uses TRBV15 with TRBJ2-2; unclear D gene. CDR1 is LNHNV, CDR2 YYDKDF, per germline (reference sequence). The ends were cut back, 0 bases at V and 1 base at J, with 3 bases in the middle. CDR3 length: 14 amino acids. CDR3 in DNA: TGTGCCACCAGCAGAGACGGGAACACCGGGGAGCTGTTTTTT. This translates into CATSRDGNTGELFF.

The J gene is TRBJ2-2, the V gene TRBV7-8, with D perhaps given as TRBD1 or TRBD2 (5 bases each). Germline values: CDR1 SGHVS, CDR2 FQNEAQ. This CDR3 is built from 16 residues. Trimming shortened V by 7 bases and J by 0 bases, and 15 bases separated the two germline ends. The CDR3 here is CASTYPGRSNTGELFF. The CDR3 DNA follows: TGTGCCAGCACCTACCCGGGACGGTCGAACACCGGGGAGCTGTTTTTT.

The rearrangement uses TRBV9 and TRBJ1-2; D possibly corresponds to TRBD1 (6 bases). In germline, CDR1 is SGDLS, CDR2 YYNGEE. This CDR3 region has 12 residues. The V end lost 7 bases, the J end lost 2 bases, and 9 bases lay between the germline ends. The CDR3 nucleotides read TGTGCCAGCGACAGGCTCAACTATGGCTACACCTTC. Translating gives CASDRLNYGYTF. The variable domain in full, completed from reference TRBV9 and TRBJ1-2, reads DSGVTQTPKHLITATGQRVTLRCSPRSGDLSVYWYQQSLDQGLQFLIQYYNGEERAKGNILERFSAQQFPDLHSELNLSSLELGDSALYFCASDRLNYGYTFGSGTRLTVV.

V and J are TRBV4-1 and TRBJ2-2, with 8 nucleotides matching TRBD1. The germline V gene has CDR1 MGHRA and CDR2 YSYEKL. This CDR3 is 17 amino acids long. Trimming at V came to 0 bases and at J to 8 bases, leaving 11 bases not matched to a gene. The CDR3 spells CASSQDTGGGRLGELFF. The CDR3 coding sequence is TGCGCCAGCAGCCAAGACACAGGGGGTGGACGTTTGGGGGAGCTGTTTTTT.

The gene calls are TRBV7-2 and TRBJ2-3, with TRBD1 identical over 7 bases. The CDR3 is 16 amino acids. Trimming took 4 bases from V and 4 from J; bases not matched to a gene: 11. From germline, CDR1 is SGHTA and CDR2 FQGNSA. The CDR3 DNA follows: TGTGCCAGCAGCTATTGGACAGCAGGGGGATCAGATACGCAGTATTTT. Translating it yields CASSYWTAGGSDTQYF.

The sample holds one count of this clonotype. The chain uses TRBV28 and TRBJ2-6; D is possibly TRBD2 (5 bases). Trimming cost V 5 bases and J 2 bases, with 13 bases left between them. This CDR3 region has 16 residues. Germline-derived CDR1 and CDR2 are MDHEN and SYDVKM. The CDR3 reads CASSTLLGAGANVLTF. The CDR3 coding sequence is TGTGCCAGCAGTACCCTCCTCGGGGCTGGGGCCAACGTCCTGACTTTC.

The chain has TRBV30 and TRBJ2-1, with 11 bases that match TRBD2. The CDR3 is made up of 15 amino acids. Germline assignment: CDR1 GTSNPN and CDR2 SVGIG (reference sequence). Unmatched junction bases numbered 10, after V lost 4 bases and J lost 8 bases. CDR3 DNA sequence: TGTGCCTGGACCCGTAGCGGGGGGGCCGTCGATGAGCAGTTCTTC. This encodes CAWTRSGGAVDEQFF.

This chain uses TRBV30 with TRBJ1-5; 9 nucleotides line up with TRBD1. This CDR3 has 13 residues. The V gene end was trimmed by 3 bases and the J gene end by 5 bases; junction bases not matched to a gene: 2. In germline, CDR1 is GTSNPN, CDR2 SVGIG (reference sequence). The CDR3 coding sequence is TGTGCCTGGAGGAGACAGGGGGATCAGCCCCAGCATTTT. Protein product: CAWRRQGDQPQHF.

The gene calls are TRBV7-9 and TRBJ2-1; 14 nucleotides agree with TRBD2. CDR1 and CDR2 (germline): SEHNR, FQNEAQ (reference sequence). CDR3 length equals 15 residues. The trim removed 7 bases at V and 5 bases at J, leaving 4 bases unmatched. This CDR3 is CASNPGLAGDNEQFF. The DNA for the CDR3 is TGTGCCAGCAACCCGGGACTAGCGGGGGACAATGAGCAGTTCTTC.

V usage is TRBV2 and J usage is TRBJ2-7, with D perhaps TRBD2 (5 bases). CDR3 length: 13 residues. CDR1 SNHLY and CDR2 FYNNEI come from the germline V gene. V lost 4 bases, J lost 3 bases, and 10 bases lay in between. The CDR3 DNA is TGTGCCAGCAGTGGGGGAGTCATCTACGAGCAGTACTTC. Protein sequence: CASSGGVIYEQYF.

This sequence joins TRBV7-2 and TRBJ2-5; 9 bases are a match to TRBD2. The length of the CDR3 is 17 residues. Germline CDR1 and CDR2: SGHTA and FQGNSA. V lost 0 bases, J lost 4 bases, and 9 bases stayed unmatched. The CDR3 here is CASSLAVLAGSRETQYF. CDR3 coding DNA: TGTGCCAGCAGCTTAGCGGTCCTAGCGGGGAGTCGAGAGACCCAGTACTTC.